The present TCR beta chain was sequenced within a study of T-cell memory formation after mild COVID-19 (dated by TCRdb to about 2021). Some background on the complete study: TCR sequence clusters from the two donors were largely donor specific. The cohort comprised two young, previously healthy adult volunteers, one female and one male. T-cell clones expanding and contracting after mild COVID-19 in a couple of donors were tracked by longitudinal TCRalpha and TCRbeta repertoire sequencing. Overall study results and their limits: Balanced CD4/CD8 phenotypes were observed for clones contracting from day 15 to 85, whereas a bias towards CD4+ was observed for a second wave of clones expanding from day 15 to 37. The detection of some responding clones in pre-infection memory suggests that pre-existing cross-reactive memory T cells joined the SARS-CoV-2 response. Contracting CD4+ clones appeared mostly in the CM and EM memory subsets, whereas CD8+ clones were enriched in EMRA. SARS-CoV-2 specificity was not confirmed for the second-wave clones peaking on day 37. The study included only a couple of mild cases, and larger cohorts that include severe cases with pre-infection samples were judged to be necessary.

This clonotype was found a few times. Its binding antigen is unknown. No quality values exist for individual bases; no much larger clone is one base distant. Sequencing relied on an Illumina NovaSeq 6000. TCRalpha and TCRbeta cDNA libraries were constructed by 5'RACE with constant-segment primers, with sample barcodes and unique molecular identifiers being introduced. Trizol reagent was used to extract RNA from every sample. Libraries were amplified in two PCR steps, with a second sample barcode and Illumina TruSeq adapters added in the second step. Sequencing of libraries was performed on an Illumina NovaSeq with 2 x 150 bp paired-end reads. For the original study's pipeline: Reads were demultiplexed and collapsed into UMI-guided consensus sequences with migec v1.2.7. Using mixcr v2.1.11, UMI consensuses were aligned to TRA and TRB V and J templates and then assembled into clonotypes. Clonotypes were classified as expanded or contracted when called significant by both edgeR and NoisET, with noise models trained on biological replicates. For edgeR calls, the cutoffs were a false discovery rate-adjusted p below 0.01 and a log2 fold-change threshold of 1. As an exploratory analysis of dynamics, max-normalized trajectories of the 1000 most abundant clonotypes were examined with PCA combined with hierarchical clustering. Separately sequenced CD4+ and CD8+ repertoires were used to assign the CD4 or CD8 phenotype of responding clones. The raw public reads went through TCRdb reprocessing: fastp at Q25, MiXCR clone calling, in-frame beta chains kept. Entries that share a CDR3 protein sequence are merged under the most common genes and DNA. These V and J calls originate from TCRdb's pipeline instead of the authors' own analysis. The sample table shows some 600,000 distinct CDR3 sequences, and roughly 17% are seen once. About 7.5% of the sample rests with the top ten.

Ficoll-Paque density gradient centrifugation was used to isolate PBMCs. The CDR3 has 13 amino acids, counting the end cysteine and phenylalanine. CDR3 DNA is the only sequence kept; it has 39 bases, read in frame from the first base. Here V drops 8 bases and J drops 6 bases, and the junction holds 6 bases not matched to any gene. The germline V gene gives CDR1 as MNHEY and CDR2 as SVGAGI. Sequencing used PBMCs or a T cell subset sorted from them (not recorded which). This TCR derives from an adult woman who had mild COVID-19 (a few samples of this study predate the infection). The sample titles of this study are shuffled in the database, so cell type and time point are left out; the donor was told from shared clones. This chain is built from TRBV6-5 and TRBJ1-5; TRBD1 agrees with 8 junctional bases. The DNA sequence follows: TGTGCCAGCGGACAGGGAGGAACTCAGCCCCAGCATTTT. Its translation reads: CASGQGGTQPQHF.